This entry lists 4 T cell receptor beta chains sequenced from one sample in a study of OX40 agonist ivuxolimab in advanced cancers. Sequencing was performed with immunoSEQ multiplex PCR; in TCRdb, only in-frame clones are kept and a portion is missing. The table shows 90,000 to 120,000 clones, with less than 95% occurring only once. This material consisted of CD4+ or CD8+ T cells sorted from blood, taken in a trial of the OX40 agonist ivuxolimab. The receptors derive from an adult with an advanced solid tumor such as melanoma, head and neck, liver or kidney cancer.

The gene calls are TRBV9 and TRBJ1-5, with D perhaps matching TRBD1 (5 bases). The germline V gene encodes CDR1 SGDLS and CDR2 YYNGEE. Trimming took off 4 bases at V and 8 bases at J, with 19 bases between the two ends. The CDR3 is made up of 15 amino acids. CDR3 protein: CASSLGAGFNEPQHF. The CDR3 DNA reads TGTGCCAGCAGCCTAGGGGCGGGTTTCAACGAGCCCCAGCATTTT.

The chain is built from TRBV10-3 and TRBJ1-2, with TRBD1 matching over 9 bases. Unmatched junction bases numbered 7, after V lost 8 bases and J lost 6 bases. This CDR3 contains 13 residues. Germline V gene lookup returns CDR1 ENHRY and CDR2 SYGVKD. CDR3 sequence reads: CAIRGTGNDGYTF. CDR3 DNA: TGTGCCATCCGGGGGACAGGGAATGATGGCTACACCTTC.

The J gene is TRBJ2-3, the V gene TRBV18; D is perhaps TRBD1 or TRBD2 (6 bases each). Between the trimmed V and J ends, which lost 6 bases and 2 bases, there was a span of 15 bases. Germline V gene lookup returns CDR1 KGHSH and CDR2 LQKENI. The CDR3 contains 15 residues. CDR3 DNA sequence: TGTGCCAGCTCTCGCACAAGGGGGGCCACAGATACGCAGTATTTT. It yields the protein CASSRTRGATDTQYF. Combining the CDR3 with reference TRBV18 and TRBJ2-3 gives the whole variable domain NAGVMQNPRHLVRRRGQEARLRCSPMKGHSHVYWYRQLPEEGLKFMVYLQKENIIDESGMPKERFSAEFPKEGPSILRIQQVVRGDSAAYFCASSRTRGATDTQYFGPGTRLTVL.

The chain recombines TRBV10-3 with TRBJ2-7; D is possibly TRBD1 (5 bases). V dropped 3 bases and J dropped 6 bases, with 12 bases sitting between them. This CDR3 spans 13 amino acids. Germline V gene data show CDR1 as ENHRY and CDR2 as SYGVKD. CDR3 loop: CAISDRVVGEQYF. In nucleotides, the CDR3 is TGTGCCATCAGTGACAGGGTGGTGGGCGAGCAGTACTTC.